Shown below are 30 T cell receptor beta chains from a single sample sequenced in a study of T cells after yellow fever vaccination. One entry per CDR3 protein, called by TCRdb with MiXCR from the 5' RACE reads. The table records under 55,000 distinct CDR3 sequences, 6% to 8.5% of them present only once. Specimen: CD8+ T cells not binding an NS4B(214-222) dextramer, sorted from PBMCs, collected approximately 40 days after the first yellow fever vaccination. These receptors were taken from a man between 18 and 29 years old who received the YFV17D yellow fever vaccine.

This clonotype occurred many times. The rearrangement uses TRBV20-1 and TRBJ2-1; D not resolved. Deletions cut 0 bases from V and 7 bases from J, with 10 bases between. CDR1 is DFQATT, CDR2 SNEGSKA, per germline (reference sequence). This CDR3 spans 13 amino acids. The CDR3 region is CSARDSRVNEQFF. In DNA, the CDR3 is TGCAGTGCTAGAGATAGTCGAGTGAATGAGCAGTTCTTC.

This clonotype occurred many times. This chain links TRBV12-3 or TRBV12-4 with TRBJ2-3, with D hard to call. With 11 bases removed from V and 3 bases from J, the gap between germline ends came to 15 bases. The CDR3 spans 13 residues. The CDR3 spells CAVMGGWTDTQYF. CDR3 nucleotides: TGTGCCGTCATGGGTGGCTGGACAGATACGCAGTATTTT.

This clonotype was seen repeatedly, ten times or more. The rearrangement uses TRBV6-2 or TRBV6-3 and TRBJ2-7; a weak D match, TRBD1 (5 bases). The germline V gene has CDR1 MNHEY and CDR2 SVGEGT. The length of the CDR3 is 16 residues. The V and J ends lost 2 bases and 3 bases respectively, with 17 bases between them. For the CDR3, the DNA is TGTGCCAGCAGTTACGCCCCCGATGACAGAGTCTACGAGCAGTACTTC. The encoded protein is CASSYAPDDRVYEQYF.

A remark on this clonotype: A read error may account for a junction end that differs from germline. The CDR3 region is CPSSLGQGSYEQYF. DNA for the CDR3: TGTCCCAGCAGCTTGGGGCAGGGATCCTACGAGCAGTACTTC. This rearrangement joins TRBV5-4 to TRBJ2-7, with a tentative D call TRBD1 (5 bases). The CDR3 extends over 14 amino acids. Per the germline V gene, CDR1 is SGHNT and CDR2 is YYREEE (reference sequence).

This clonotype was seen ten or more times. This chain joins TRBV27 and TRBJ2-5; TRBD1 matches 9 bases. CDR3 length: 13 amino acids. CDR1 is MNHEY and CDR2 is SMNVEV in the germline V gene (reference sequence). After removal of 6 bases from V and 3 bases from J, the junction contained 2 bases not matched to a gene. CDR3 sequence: CASRTGGEETQYF. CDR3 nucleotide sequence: TGTGCCAGCAGAACAGGGGGCGAAGAGACCCAGTACTTC.

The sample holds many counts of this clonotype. As DNA, the CDR3 is TGTGCCAGCAGTCCGGGACTAGCGGGGGTACAGTACTTC. Protein: CASSPGLAGVQYF. J is TRBJ2-5 and V is TRBV12-3 or TRBV12-4; 14 positions agree with TRBD2. The CDR3 has 13 amino acids. J lost 11 bases, V lost 5 bases, and 4 bases had no gene match.

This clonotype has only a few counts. This CDR3 is CASSSGGSTNEKLFF. The CDR3 DNA reads as TGTGCCAGCAGTTCCGGGGGTTCCACTAATGAAAAACTGTTTTTT. The J gene is TRBJ1-4, the V gene TRBV9, with D possibly TRBD1 on 5 matching bases. Trimming removed 5 bases from V and 2 bases from J, with 13 bases in between. CDR1 and CDR2 from the germline V gene are SGDLS and YYNGEE. This CDR3 region has 15 residues.

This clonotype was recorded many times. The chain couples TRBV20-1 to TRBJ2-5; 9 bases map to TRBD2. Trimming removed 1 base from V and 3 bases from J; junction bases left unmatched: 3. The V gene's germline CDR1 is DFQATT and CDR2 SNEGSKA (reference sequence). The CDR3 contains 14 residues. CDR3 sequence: CSARAGGGEETQYF. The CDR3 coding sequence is TGCAGTGCTAGAGCTGGCGGGGGGGAAGAGACCCAGTACTTC.

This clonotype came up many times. Here the CDR3 reads CASSLGTGFYNEQFF. CDR3 coding DNA: TGTGCCAGCAGTTTAGGGACAGGCTTCTACAATGAGCAGTTCTTC. The J gene is TRBJ2-1, the V gene TRBV12-3 or TRBV12-4; 7 bases are a match to TRBD1. Trimming took 1 base from V and 3 from J; bases not matched to a gene: 3. The CDR3 runs 15 residues.

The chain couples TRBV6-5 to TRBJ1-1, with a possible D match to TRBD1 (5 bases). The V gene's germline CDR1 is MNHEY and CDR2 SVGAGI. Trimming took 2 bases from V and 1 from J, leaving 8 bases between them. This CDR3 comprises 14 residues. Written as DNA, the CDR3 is TGTGCCAGCAGTTACGGGGGGGAGAACACTGAAGCTTTCTTT. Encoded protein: CASSYGGENTEAFF.

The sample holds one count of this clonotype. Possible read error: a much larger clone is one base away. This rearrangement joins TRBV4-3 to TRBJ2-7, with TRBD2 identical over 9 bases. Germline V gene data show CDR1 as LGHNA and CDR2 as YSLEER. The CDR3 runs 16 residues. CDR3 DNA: TGCGTCAGCAGCCAAGGGCGGGGGGGCAAGGCCTACGAGCAGTACTTC. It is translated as CVSSQGRGGKAYEQYF.

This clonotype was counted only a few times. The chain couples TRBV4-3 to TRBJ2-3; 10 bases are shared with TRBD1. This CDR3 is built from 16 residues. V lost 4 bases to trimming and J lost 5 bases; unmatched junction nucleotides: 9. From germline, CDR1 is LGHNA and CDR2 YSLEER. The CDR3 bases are TGCGCCAGCAGCCCCTTGGACAGGGGGACCGGAGATACGCAGTATTTT. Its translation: CASSPLDRGTGDTQYF.

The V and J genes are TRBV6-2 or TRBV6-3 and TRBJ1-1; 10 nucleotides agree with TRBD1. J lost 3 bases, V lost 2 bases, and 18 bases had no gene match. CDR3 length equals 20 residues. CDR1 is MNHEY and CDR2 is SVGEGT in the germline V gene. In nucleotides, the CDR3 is TGTGCCAGCAGTTACAGAGCCATCCTCTACCGGGACAGGGGCGACACTGAAGCTTTCTTT. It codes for CASSYRAILYRDRGDTEAFF.

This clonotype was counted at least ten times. The CDR3 spells CAWSVGAGRQPQHF. The DNA of the CDR3 is TGTGCCTGGAGTGTAGGGGCAGGGCGGCAGCCCCAGCATTTT. This chain connects TRBV30 to TRBJ1-5, with a possible D match to TRBD1 (5 bases). CDR3 size: 14 residues. V was pared by 0 bases and J by 7 bases, with 13 bases between. From germline, CDR1 is GTSNPN and CDR2 SVGIG (reference sequence).

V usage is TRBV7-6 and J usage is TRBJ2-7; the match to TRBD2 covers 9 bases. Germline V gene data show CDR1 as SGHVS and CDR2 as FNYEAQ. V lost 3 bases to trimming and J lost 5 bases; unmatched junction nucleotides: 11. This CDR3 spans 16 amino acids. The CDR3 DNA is TGTGCCAGCAGCTTGGATTCCGGGACTAGCTTCCACGAGCAGTACGTC. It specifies CASSLDSGTSFHEQYV.

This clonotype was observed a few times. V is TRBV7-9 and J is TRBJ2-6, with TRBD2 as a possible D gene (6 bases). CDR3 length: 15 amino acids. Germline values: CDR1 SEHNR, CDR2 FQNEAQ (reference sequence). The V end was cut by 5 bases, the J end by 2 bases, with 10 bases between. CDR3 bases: TGTGCCAGCAGCCAGACGGGGGCTGGGGCCAACGTCCTGACTTTC. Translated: CASSQTGAGANVLTF.

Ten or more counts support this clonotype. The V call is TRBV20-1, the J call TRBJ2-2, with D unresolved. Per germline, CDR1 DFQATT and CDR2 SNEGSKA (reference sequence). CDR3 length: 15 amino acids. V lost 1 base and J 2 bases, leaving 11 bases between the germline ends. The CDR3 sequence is CSARGPALNTGELFF. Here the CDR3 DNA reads TGCAGTGCTAGAGGGCCAGCCCTCAACACCGGGGAGCTGTTTTTT.

CDR3 sequence (DNA): TGTGCCAGCAGCTTGGCCGATGGAGCGGGGGTTGAGACCCAGTACTTC. Translated: CASSLADGAGVETQYF. The genes are TRBV5-6 and TRBJ2-5; 8 bases are shared with TRBD2. J was trimmed by 5 bases and V by 0 bases; bases with no gene match: 9. The germline V gene has CDR1 SGHDT and CDR2 YYEEEE. The CDR3 runs 16 residues.

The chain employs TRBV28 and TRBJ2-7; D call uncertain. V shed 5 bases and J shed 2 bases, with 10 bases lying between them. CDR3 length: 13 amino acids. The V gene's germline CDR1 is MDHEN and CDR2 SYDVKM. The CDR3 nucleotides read TGTGCCAGCAGTATTAGTATGCCCTACGAGCAGTACTTC. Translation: CASSISMPYEQYF.

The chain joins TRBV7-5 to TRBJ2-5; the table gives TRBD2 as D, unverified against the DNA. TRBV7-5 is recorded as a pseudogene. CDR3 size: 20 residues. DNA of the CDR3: TGTAGCTCTGTGCCACCTGCCCGTGAACAAAAGCGGGGGGGACAAGAGACCCAGTACTTC. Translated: CSSVPPAREQKRGGQETQYF.

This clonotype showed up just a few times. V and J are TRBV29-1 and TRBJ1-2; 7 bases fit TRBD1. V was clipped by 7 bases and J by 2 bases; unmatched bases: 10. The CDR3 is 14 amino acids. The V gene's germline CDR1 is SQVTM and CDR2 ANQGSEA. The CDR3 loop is CSASGQPSNYGYTF. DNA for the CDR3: TGCAGCGCCTCGGGACAGCCGTCAAACTATGGCTACACCTTC.

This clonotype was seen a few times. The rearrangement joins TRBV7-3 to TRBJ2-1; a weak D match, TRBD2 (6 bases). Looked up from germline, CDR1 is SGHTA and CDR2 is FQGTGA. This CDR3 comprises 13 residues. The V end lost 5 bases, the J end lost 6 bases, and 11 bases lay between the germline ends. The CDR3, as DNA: TGTGCCAGCAGCCCCTTCGGGGGCAATGAGCAGTTCTTC. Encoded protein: CASSPFGGNEQFF. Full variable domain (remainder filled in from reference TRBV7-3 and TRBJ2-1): GAGVSQTPSNKVTEKGKYVELRCDPISGHTALYWYRQSLGQGPEFLIYFQGTGAADDSGLPNDRFFAVRPEGSVSTLKIQRTERGDSAVYLCASSPFGGNEQFFGPGTRLTVL.

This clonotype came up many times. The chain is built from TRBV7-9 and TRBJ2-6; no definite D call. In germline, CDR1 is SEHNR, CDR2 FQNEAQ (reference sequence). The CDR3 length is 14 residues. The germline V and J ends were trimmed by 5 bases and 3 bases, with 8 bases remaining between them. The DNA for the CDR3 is TGTGCCAGCAGCCCACGGGTTGGGGCCAACGTCCTGACTTTC. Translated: CASSPRVGANVLTF.

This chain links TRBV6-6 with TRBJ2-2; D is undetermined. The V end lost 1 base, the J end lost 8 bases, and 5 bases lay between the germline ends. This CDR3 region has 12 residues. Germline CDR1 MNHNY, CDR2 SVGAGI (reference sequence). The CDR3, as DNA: TGTGCCAGCAGTTACTGGGTTGGGGAGCTGTTTTTT. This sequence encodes CASSYWVGELFF.

Here the CDR3 reads CASLEGYGTPAEAFF. CDR3 DNA sequence: TGTGCCAGCTTGGAAGGGTACGGGACGCCGGCTGAAGCTTTCTTT. The genes are TRBV5-6 and TRBJ1-1, with D possibly being TRBD1 (5 bases). CDR3 size: 15 residues. V was shortened by 7 bases and J by 6 bases, with 22 bases between the two germline ends. The germline V gene encodes CDR1 SGHDT and CDR2 YYEEEE.

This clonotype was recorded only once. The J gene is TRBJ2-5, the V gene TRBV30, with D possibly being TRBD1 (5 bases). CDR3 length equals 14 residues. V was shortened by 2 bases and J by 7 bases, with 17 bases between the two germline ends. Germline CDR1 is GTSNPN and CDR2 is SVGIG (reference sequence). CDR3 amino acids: CAWSRGSRNGTQYF. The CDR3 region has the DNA TGTGCCTGGAGTAGGGGCTCTCGAAACGGGACCCAGTACTTC.

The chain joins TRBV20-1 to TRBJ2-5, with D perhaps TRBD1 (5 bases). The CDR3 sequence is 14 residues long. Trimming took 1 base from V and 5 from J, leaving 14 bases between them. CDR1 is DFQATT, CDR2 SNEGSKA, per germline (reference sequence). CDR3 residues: CSARVAGKIETQYF. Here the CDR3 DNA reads TGCAGTGCTAGAGTTGCAGGGAAGATTGAGACCCAGTACTTC.

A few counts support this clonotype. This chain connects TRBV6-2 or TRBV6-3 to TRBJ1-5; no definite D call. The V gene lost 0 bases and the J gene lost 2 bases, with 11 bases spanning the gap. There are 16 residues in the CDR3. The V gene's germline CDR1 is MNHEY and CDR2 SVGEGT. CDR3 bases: TGTGCCAGCAGTTACTCGCCCCTACGGGGCAATCAGCCCCAGCATTTT. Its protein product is CASSYSPLRGNQPQHF.

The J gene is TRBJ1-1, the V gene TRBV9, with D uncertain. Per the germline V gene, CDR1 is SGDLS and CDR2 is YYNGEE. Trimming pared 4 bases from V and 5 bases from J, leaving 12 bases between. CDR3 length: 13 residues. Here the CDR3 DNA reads TGTGCCAGCAGCCCCTACACTGGGACTGAAGCTTTCTTT. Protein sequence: CASSPYTGTEAFF.

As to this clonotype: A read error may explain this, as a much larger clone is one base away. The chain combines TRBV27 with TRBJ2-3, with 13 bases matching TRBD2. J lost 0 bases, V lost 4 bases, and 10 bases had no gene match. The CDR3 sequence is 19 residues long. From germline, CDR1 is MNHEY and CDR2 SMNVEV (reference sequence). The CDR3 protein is CASSSYRTSGGPSTDTQYF. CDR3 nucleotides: TGTGCCAGCAGTTCCTACAGGACTAGCGGGGGACCTAGCACAGATACGCAGTATTTT.